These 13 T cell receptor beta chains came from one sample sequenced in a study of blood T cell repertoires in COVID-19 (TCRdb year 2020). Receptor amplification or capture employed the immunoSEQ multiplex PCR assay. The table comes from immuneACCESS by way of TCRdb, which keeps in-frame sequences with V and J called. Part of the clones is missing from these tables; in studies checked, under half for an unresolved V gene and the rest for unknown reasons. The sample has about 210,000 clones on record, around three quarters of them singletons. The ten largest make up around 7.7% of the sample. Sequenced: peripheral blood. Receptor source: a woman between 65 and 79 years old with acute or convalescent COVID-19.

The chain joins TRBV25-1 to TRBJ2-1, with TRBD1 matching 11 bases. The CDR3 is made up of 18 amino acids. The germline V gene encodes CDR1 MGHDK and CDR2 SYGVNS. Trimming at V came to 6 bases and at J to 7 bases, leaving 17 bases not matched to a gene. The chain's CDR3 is CASSPPRGRDRGKNEQFF. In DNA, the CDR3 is TGTGCCAGCAGCCCACCCCGCGGAAGGGACAGGGGGAAAAATGAGCAGTTCTTC.

CDR3 in DNA: TGTGCCAGCAGTAGTGGGGAACCGCTGGGGAGTTGGGGCTACACCTTC. Protein product: CASSSGEPLGSWGYTF. This chain joins TRBV6-6 and TRBJ1-2; the D is unclear. This CDR3 is 16 amino acids long. V lost 5 bases to trimming and J lost 8 bases, with 24 bases between them. Germline-derived CDR1 and CDR2 are MNHNY and SVGAGI (reference sequence).

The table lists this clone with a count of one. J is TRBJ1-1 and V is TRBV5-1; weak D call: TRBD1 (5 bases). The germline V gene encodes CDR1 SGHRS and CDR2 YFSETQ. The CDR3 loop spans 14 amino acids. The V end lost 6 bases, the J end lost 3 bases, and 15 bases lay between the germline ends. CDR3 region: CASNRDAGDTEAFF. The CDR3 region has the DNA TGCGCCAGCAACCGGGACGCGGGGGACACTGAAGCTTTCTTT.

CDR3 sequence (DNA): TGTGCTTCAACCGGGACAGGGAATGTTGGCTACACCTTC. Its translation: CASTGTGNVGYTF. This chain uses TRBV2 with TRBJ1-2, with 9 nucleotides matching TRBD1. Germline CDR1 SNHLY, CDR2 FYNNEI. CDR3 length: 13 residues.

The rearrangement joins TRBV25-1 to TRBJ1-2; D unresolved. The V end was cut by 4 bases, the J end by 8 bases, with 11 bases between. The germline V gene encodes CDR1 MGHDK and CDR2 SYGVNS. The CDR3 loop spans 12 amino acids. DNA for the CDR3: TGTGCCAGCAGTGCGGGGTTTCAGGGCTACACCTTC. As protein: CASSAGFQGYTF.

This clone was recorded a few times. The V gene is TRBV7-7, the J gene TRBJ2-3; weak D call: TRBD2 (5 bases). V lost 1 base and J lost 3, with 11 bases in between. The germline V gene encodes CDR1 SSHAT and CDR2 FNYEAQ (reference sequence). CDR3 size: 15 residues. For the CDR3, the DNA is TGTGCCAGCAGCTTAGGCGTGGGAGAAACAGATACGCAGTATTTT. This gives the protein CASSLGVGETDTQYF. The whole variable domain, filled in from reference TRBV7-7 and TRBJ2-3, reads GAGVSQSPRYKVTKRGQDVTLRCDPISSHATLYWYQQALGQGPEFLTYFNYEAQPDKSGLPSDRFSAERPEGSISTLTIQRTEQRDSAMYRCASSLGVGETDTQYFGPGTRLTVL.

CDR3 in DNA: TGTGCCACCGGGGATGACCACTACGAGCAGTACTTC. Translated: CATGDDHYEQYF. The chain joins TRBV19 to TRBJ2-7, with D tentatively TRBD2 (5 bases). V lost 10 bases and J 3 bases, leaving 13 bases between the germline ends. Germline assignment: CDR1 LNHDA and CDR2 SQIVND (reference sequence). This CDR3 spans 12 amino acids.

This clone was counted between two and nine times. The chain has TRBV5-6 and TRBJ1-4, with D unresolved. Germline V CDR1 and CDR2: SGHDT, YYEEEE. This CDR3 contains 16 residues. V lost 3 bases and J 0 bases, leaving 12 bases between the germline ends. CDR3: CASSSPGGSTNEKLFF. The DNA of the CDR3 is TGTGCCAGCAGCTCCCCGGGAGGGTCAACTAATGAAAAACTGTTTTTT.

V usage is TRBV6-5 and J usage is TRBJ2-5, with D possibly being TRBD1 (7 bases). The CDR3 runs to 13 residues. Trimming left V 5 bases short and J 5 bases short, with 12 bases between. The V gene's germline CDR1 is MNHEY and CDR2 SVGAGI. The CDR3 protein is CASSRTGGETQYF. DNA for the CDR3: TGTGCCAGCAGTCGGACAGGAGGGGAGACCCAGTACTTC.

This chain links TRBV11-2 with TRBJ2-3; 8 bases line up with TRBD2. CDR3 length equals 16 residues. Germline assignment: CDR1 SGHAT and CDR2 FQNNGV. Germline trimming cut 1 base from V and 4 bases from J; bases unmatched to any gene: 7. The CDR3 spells CASSLGGTRLSDTQYF. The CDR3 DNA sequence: TGTGCCAGCAGCTTAGGTGGGACTAGACTCTCAGATACGCAGTATTTT.

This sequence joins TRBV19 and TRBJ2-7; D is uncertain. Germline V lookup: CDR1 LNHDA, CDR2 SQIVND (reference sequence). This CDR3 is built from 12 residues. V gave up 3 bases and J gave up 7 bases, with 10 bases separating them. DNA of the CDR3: TGTGCCAGTAGTATGGGCTACACAGAGCAGTACTTC. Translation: CASSMGYTEQYF.

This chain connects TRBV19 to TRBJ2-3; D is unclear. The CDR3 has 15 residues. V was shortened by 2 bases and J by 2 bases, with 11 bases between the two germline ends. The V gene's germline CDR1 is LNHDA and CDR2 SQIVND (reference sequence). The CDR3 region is CASSIQRISTDTQYF. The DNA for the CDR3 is TGTGCCAGTAGTATACAGAGGATATCCACAGATACGCAGTATTTT.

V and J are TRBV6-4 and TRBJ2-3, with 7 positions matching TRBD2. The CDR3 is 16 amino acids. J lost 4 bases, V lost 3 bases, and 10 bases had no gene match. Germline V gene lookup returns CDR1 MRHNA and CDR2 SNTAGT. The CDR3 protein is CASSEFGASGADTQYF. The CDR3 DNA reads TGTGCCAGCAGTGAATTTGGGGCTAGCGGCGCAGATACGCAGTATTTT.